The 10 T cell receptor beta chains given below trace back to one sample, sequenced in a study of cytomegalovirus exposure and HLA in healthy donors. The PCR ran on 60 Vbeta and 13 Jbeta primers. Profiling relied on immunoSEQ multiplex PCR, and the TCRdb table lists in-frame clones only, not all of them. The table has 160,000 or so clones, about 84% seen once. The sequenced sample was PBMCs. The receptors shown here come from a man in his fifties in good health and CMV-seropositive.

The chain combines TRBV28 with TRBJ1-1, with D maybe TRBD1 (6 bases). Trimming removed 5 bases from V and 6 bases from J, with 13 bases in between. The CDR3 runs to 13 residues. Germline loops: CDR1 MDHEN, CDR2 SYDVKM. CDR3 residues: CASSNPRGPEAFF. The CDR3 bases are TGTGCCAGCAGTAACCCCAGGGGCCCTGAAGCTTTCTTT.

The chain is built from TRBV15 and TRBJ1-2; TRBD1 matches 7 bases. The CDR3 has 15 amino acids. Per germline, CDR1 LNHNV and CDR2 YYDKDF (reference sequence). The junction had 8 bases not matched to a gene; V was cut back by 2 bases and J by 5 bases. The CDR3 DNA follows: TGTGCCACCAGCAGAAACCAGGGGGGTGGGTATGGCTACACCTTC. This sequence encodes CATSRNQGGGYGYTF.

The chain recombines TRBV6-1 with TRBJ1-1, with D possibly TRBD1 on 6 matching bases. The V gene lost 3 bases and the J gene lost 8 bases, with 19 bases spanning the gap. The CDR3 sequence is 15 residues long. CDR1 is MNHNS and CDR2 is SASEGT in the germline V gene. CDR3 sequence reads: CASSDVADSAVEAFF. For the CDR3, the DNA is TGTGCCAGCAGTGATGTGGCGGACAGCGCGGTGGAAGCTTTCTTT.

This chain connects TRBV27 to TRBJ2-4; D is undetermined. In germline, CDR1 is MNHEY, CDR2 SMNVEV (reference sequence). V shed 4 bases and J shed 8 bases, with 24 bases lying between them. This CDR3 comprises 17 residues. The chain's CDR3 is CASSSTTPPFSYDIQYF. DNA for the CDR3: TGTGCCAGCAGTTCCACTACCCCCCCCTTTTCATACGACATTCAGTACTTC.

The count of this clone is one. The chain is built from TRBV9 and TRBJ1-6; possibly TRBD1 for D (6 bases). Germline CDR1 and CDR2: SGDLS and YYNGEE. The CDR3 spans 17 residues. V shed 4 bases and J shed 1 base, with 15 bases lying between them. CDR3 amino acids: CASSTGQRRSYNSPLHF. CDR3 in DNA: TGTGCCAGCAGCACCGGACAGAGAAGGTCCTATAATTCACCCCTCCACTTT.

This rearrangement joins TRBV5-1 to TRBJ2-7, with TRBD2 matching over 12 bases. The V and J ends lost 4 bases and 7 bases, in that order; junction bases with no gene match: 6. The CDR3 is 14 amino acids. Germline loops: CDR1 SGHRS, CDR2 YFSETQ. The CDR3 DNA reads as TGCGCCAGCAGCCCACTAGCGGGAGGAACTGAGCAGTACTTC. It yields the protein CASSPLAGGTEQYF.

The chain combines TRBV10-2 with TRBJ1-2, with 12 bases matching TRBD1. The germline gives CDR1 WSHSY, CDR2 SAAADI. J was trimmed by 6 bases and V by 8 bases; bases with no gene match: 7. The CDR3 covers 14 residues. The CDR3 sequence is CASSGTGGEDGYTF. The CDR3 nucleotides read TGCGCCAGCTCCGGGACAGGGGGCGAAGATGGCTACACCTTC.

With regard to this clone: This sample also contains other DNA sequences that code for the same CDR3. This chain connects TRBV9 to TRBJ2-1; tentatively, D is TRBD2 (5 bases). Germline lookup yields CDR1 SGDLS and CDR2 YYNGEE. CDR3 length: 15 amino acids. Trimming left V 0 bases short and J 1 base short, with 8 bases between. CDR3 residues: CASSVGPGSYNEQFF. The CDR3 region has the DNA TGTGCCAGCAGCGTAGGGCCGGGGTCCTACAATGAGCAGTTCTTC. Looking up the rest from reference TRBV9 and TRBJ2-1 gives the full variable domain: DSGVTQTPKHLITATGQRVTLRCSPRSGDLSVYWYQQSLDQGLQFLIQYYNGEERAKGNILERFSAQQFPDLHSELNLSSLELGDSALYFCASSVGPGSYNEQFFGPGTRLTVL.

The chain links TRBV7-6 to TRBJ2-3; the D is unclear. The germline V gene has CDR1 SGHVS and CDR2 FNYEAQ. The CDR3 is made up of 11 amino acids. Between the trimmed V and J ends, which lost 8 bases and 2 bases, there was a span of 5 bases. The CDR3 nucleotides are TGTGCCAGCGGGCCCACAGATACGCAGTATTTT. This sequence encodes CASGPTDTQYF.

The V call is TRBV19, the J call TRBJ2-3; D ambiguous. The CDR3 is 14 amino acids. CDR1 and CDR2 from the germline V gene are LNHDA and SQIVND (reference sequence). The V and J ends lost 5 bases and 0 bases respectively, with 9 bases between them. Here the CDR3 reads CASSPQTSTDTQYF. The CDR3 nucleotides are TGTGCCAGTAGTCCTCAGACTAGCACAGATACGCAGTATTTT.